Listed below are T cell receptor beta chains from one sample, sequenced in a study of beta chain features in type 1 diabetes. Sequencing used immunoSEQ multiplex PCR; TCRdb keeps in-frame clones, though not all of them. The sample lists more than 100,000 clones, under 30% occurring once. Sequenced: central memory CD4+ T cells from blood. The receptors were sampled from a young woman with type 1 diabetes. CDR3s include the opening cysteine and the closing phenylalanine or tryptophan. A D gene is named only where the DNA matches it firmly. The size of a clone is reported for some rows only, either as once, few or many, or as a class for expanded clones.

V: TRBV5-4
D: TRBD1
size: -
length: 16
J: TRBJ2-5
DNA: TGTGCCAGCAGCCGCCCGGGGACAGGGGCCGCGGAGACCCAGTACTTC
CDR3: CASSRPGTGAAETQYF

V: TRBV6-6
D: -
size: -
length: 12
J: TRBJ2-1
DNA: TGTGCCAGCGGAGGTTCCTACAATGAGCAGTTCTTC
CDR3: CASGGSYNEQFF

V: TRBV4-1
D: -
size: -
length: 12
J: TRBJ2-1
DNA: TGCGCCAGCAGCGCAACCCGTCGGGAGCAGTTCTTC
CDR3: CASSATRREQFF

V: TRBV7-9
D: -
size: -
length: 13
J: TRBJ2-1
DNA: TGTGCCAGCCAAAAATTCGGTTCCAATGAGCAGTTCTTC
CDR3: CASQKFGSNEQFF

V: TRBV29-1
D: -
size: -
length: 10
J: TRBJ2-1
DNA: TGCAGCGTTGAAGAGGGGAGCGAATTCTTC
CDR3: CSVEEGSEFF

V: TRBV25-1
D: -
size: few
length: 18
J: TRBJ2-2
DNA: TGTGCCAGCAGTGAAGCCAATAACCGGGGGGCTTACACCGGGGAGCTGTTTTTT
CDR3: CASSEANNRGAYTGELFF

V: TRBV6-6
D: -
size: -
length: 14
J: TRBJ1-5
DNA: TGTGCCAGCAGTTACATGACCGGGAATCAGCCCCAGCATTTT
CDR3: CASSYMTGNQPQHF

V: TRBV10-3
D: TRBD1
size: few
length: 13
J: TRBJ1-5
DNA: TGTGCCATCGGGGGGACAGGGAATCAGCCCCAGCATTTT
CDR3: CAIGGTGNQPQHF

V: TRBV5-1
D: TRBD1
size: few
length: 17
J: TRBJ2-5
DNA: TGCGCCAGCAGCTTATATGTACGGGACAGGGTGTCAGAGACCCAGTACTTC
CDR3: CASSLYVRDRVSETQYF

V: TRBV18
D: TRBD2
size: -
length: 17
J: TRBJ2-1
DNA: TGTGCCAGCTCACCGTTAACGCTAGCGGGGGGATTCAATGAGCAGTTCTTC
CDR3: CASSPLTLAGGFNEQFF

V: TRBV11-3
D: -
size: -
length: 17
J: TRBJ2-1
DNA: TGTGCCAGCAGCAAGCCCGTCGTCCGGAGGTCCTACAATGAGCAGTTCTTC
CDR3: CASSKPVVRRSYNEQFF

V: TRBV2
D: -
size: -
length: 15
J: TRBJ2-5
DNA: TGTGCCAGCACCGAACAGCCATCCTTACAAGAGACCCAGTACTTC
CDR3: CASTEQPSLQETQYF

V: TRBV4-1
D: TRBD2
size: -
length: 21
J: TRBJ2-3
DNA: TGCGCCAGCAGCCAGATCCCGAGCGGGACTAGCGGGAGAAAGAGCACAGATACGCAGTATTTT
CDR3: CASSQIPSGTSGRKSTDTQYF

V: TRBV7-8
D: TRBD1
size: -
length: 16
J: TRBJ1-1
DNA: TGTGCCAGCAGCAGTCCCGGGACAGGGTTTGACACTGAAGCTTTCTTT
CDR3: CASSSPGTGFDTEAFF

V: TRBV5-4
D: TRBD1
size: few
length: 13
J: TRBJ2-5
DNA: TGTGCCAGCAGCTCCAGGGGGCAAGAGACCCAGTACTTC
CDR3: CASSSRGQETQYF

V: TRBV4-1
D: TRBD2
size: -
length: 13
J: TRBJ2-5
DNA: TGCGCCAGCAGCATCACGGGAGGAGAGACCCAGTACTTC
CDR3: CASSITGGETQYF

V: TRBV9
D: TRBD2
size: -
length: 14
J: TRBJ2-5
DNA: TGTGCCAGCAGCGCATTTAGGGAGGGGGAGACCCAGTACTTC
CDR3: CASSAFREGETQYF

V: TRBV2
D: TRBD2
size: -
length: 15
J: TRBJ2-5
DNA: TGTGCCAGCAGTAGGTACGGGAGGGCCGGAGAGACCCAGTACTTC
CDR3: CASSRYGRAGETQYF

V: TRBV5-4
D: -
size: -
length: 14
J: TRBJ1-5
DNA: TGTGCCAGCAGCGCAGGGTTAAGCAATCAGCCCCAGCATTTT
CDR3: CASSAGLSNQPQHF

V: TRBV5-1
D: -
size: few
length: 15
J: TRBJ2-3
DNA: TGCGCCAGCAGCTTGCGTGCACCAGACACAGATACGCAGTATTTT
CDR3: CASSLRAPDTDTQYF

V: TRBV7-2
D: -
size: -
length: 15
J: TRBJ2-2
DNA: TGTGCCAGCAGCTTAGCCGGTCGGGGCACCGGGGAGCTGTTTTTT
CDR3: CASSLAGRGTGELFF

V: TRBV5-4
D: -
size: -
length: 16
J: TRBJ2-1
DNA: TGTGCCAGCAGCGAGCGAACGGGAGCAGTCTACAATGAGCAGTTCTTC
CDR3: CASSERTGAVYNEQFF